This TCR beta chain was profiled in a study of T cells in Graves' hyperthyroidism and ophthalmopathy. As for the study in general: Peripheral blood collection took place at initial diagnosis, before any treatment.

Patients between 18 and 65 years old had hyperthyroidism, newly diagnosed and lasting under 2 months. CDR3 length equals 15 residues. Between the trimmed V and J ends, which lost 6 bases and 1 base, there was a span of 15 bases. Germline-derived CDR1 and CDR2 are SEHNR and FQNEAQ (reference sequence). RNA transcripts were the template for amplifying TCR beta CDR3 regions. When the TCR CDR3 underwent first-round RT-PCR, the HTBI primer set was used. TCRdb used MiXCR to reprocess the multiplex PCR reads, holding one entry per CDR3 protein. The top ten hold roughly 44% of the sample, which has about 210,000 distinct CDR3 sequences, about 16% seen once. Points from the study as a whole: Among clonotypes expanded in thyroid above 0.001, most were also found in blood. Ophthalmopathy stood apart from stable hyperthyroidism in a 13 V-J model.

This clonotype was detected a few times. What it recognizes is unknown. What was sequenced was blood. The receptor was derived from a man in his forties with Graves' hyperthyroidism. The chain couples TRBV7-9 to TRBJ1-1; D is possibly TRBD1 (6 bases). The CDR3 protein is CASRPWTERNTEAFF. In nucleotides, the CDR3 is TGTGCCAGCAGGCCTTGGACAGAGAGGAACACTGAAGCTTTCTTT.